This T cell receptor beta chain was found in a study of shared clonotypes between healthy human individuals. Findings and limits, study-wide: Researchers sampled blood only, noting tissue repertoires likely differ.

The data were produced by immunoSEQ multiplex PCR, yet TCRdb's version contains in-frame clones alone and is incomplete. The sample yields about 520,000 clones, roughly 80% seen once. For this clone: What it binds is not known. A far larger clone is one base from this, pointing to a likely read error.

Donors comprised healthy HIV-negative adults lacking recent acute infections or vaccinations. The length of the CDR3 is 15 residues. The germline V and J ends were trimmed by 4 bases and 0 bases, with 10 bases remaining between them. Germline lookup yields CDR1 MNHEY and CDR2 SMNVEV (reference sequence). The sample was PBMCs. This clonotype was obtained from a woman aged 40 to 50 in good health. Some clones in this sample may be carry-over from other donors' samples. The chain uses TRBV27 and TRBJ2-4; D unclear. The CDR3 loop is CASSSTVGAKNIQYF. CDR3 nucleotides: TGTGCCAGCAGTTCTACAGTGGGAGCCAAAAACATTCAGTACTTC.